This T cell receptor beta chain was captured in a study of blood T cell repertoires in COVID-19. Study overall: Whether acute or convalescent, the COVID-19 samples came from the United States, Italy and Spain. T cells, B-cell-depleted T cells, or PBMCs provided the cDNA or gDNA that served as material.

Some clones are missing from TCRdb's copy, which holds only in-frame ones; the method was immunoSEQ multiplex PCR. The sample carries about 40,000 clones, about 85% recorded once. The sequenced sample was peripheral blood. The clonotype originates from a human donor in a cohort sampled during active COVID-19.

The CDR3 DNA reads as TGTGCCAGCTCACCGGGACAGGGGCCTCAGCCCCAGCATTTT. The encoded protein is CASSPGQGPQPQHF. The chain has TRBV18 and TRBJ1-5; 10 nucleotides match TRBD1. Trimming took 3 bases from V and 6 from J; bases not matched to a gene: 2. CDR3 size: 14 residues. Germline V gene lookup returns CDR1 KGHSH and CDR2 LQKENI.